Following are 17 T cell receptor beta chains from one sample sequenced in a study of blood T cell repertoires in COVID-19. The assay was immunoSEQ multiplex PCR, and TCRdb's table has in-frame clones only and misses some. The sample lists about 270,000 clones; 85% were seen once. The sequenced sample consisted of peripheral blood. These receptors all stem from a woman between 50 and 59 years old with active or convalescent COVID-19.

The chain joins TRBV6-1 to TRBJ1-2; a possible D gene is TRBD1 (6 bases). This CDR3 contains 14 residues. Germline V gives CDR1 MNHNS, CDR2 SASEGT. V lost 3 bases and J lost 1, with 9 bases in between. CDR3 in DNA: TGTGCCAGCAGTGAGACAGGACGTAACTATGGCTACACCTTC. Amino acids: CASSETGRNYGYTF.

This chain links TRBV19 with TRBJ1-2; D is ambiguous. The CDR3 loop spans 14 amino acids. V dropped 0 bases and J dropped 6 bases, with 11 bases sitting between them. Looked up from germline, CDR1 is LNHDA and CDR2 is SQIVND (reference sequence). CDR3 nucleotide sequence: TGTGCCAGTAGTATAGATCGCGGGGAGCATGGCTACACCTTC. It yields the protein CASSIDRGEHGYTF.

V and J are TRBV5-5 and TRBJ2-2, with D possibly matching TRBD2 (5 bases). V was pared by 0 bases and J by 6 bases, with 6 bases between. From germline, CDR1 is SGHKS and CDR2 YYEKEE (reference sequence). The CDR3 is 13 amino acids. CDR3 nucleotides: TGTGCCAGCAGCTTGGAACTAGCCGGGGAGCTGTTTTTT. It yields the protein CASSLELAGELFF. The variable domain in full, with the rest retrieved from reference TRBV5-5 and TRBJ2-2, is DAGVTQSPTHLIKTRGQQVTLRCSPISGHKSVSWYQQVLGQGPQFIFQYYEKEERGRGNFPDRFSARQFPNYSSELNVNALLLGDSALYLCASSLELAGELFFGEGSRLTVL.

The V and J genes are TRBV7-9 and TRBJ1-3, with 7 bases fitting TRBD1. Germline loops: CDR1 SEHNR, CDR2 FQNEAQ (reference sequence). V gave up 6 bases and J gave up 3 bases; unmatched junction bases: 8. The CDR3 spans 15 residues. The CDR3 DNA is TGTGCCAGCAGAGTTACAGGGGTACGTGGAAACACCATATATTTT. Protein: CASRVTGVRGNTIYF.

The rearrangement links TRBV15 to TRBJ2-5; TRBD2 might be the D (5 bases). Germline CDR1 is LNHNV and CDR2 is YYDKDF (reference sequence). Deletions cut 0 bases from V and 7 bases from J, with 12 bases between. This CDR3 is 14 amino acids long. The CDR3 here is CATSRESDGGTQYF. Here the CDR3 DNA reads TGTGCCACCAGCAGAGAGTCAGATGGAGGGACCCAGTACTTC.

The rearrangement uses TRBV18 and TRBJ2-1, with 9 bases aligning to TRBD2. Germline V CDR1 and CDR2: KGHSH, LQKENI. The CDR3 loop spans 16 amino acids. V lost 6 bases, J lost 6 bases, and 12 bases stayed unmatched. The CDR3 sequence is CASSRTAGGLFNEQFF. The CDR3 DNA follows: TGTGCCAGCTCCCGGACGGCGGGAGGGCTGTTCAATGAGCAGTTCTTC.

The chain is built from TRBV7-9 and TRBJ1-5, with D possibly matching TRBD1 (5 bases). The CDR3 is 16 residues long. From germline, CDR1 is SEHNR and CDR2 FQNEAQ (reference sequence). Trimming took 1 base from V and 1 from J, leaving 11 bases between them. The DNA for the CDR3 is TGTGCCAGCAGCTTAGGGCAGGGATCAAGCAATCAGCCCCAGCATTTT. Translated: CASSLGQGSSNQPQHF.

Regarding this clone: Other DNA sequences of this sample code for an identical CDR3. The CDR3 region is CASSDRGNSPLHF. The CDR3 coding sequence is TGTGCCAGCAGCGACAGGGGTAATTCACCCCTCCACTTT. The gene calls are TRBV12-3 or TRBV12-4 and TRBJ1-6; 8 nucleotides match TRBD1. This CDR3 has 13 amino acids. The V segment lost 6 bases and the J segment 6 bases; nucleotides outside the gene matches: 1.

The rearrangement joins TRBV11-2 to TRBJ2-5, with D tentatively TRBD2 (6 bases). This CDR3 contains 14 residues. Germline V lookup: CDR1 SGHAT, CDR2 FQNNGV. The germline V and J ends were trimmed by 3 bases and 1 base, with 9 bases remaining between them. CDR3 region: CASSLRGAQETQYF. The CDR3 nucleotides read TGTGCCAGCAGCTTGCGCGGGGCCCAAGAGACCCAGTACTTC.

V usage is TRBV29-1 and J usage is TRBJ2-1; 11 positions match TRBD1. V dropped 1 base and J dropped 6; count of bases not matched to a gene: 8. CDR1 is SQVTM and CDR2 is ANQGSEA in the germline V gene. This CDR3 has 16 residues. DNA for the CDR3: TGCAGCGTTGAAGTCTCCGGGACAGGGGGTTTCAATGAGCAGTTCTTC. Amino acids: CSVEVSGTGGFNEQFF.

The chain combines TRBV3-1 (or the pseudogene TRBV3-2) with TRBJ1-2; D unclear. Germline V gene lookup returns CDR1 LGHDT and CDR2 YNNKEL (reference sequence). The CDR3 is 16 amino acids. Trimming removed 1 base at V and 7 bases at J, with 19 bases between. The CDR3 coding sequence is TGTGCCAGCAGCCAAGGGTGGAAGGCAGACTCCCGTGGCTACACCTTC. Translation gives CASSQGWKADSRGYTF.

The V call is TRBV23-1, the J call TRBJ2-7; maybe TRBD2 (7 bases). TRBV23-1 is annotated as an ORF whose role is uncertain. The CDR3 sequence is 18 residues long. Trimming shortened V by 3 bases and J by 2 bases, and 23 bases separated the two germline ends. CDR3 sequence reads: CASSHGADNREGAYEQYF. Here the CDR3 DNA reads TGCGCCAGCAGTCACGGTGCTGACAACAGGGAGGGAGCCTACGAGCAGTACTTC.

The table lists this clone with a few counts. The V gene is TRBV9, the J gene TRBJ1-5, with D unclear. Germline CDR1 and CDR2: SGDLS and YYNGEE. With 2 bases removed from V and 1 base from J, the gap between germline ends came to 10 bases. This CDR3 comprises 15 residues. For the CDR3, the DNA is TGTGCCAGCAGCGTGAGTCCTCTGAGCAATCAGCCCCAGCATTTT. This sequence encodes CASSVSPLSNQPQHF.

The chain joins TRBV9 to TRBJ2-7, with TRBD1 matching over 7 bases. The CDR3 contains 16 residues. Germline V CDR1 and CDR2: SGDLS, YYNGEE. V shed 3 bases and J 3 bases; nucleotides not matched to a gene: 12. The CDR3 loop reads CASSAEPGQSIYEQYF. The DNA for the CDR3 is TGTGCCAGCAGCGCGGAGCCGGGACAGAGTATCTACGAGCAGTACTTC.

The genes are TRBV5-6 and TRBJ1-6; 9 positions match TRBD1. The V and J ends lost 0 bases and 13 bases, in that order; junction bases with no gene match: 11. The CDR3 consists of 16 residues. Germline V gives CDR1 SGHDT, CDR2 YYEEEE. CDR3 sequence (DNA): TGTGCCAGCAGCTTGGCGACAGGGGGTATGAGTTTCCCCCTCCACTTT. It encodes CASSLATGGMSFPLHF.

The V gene is TRBV19, the J gene TRBJ1-1; the D is unclear. The germline V gene has CDR1 LNHDA and CDR2 SQIVND (reference sequence). This CDR3 region has 15 residues. V was shortened by 3 bases and J by 2 bases, with 13 bases between the two germline ends. The CDR3 loop reads CASSIGRGVNTEAFF. CDR3 coding DNA: TGTGCCAGTAGTATTGGCCGGGGAGTAAACACTGAAGCTTTCTTT.

The chain couples TRBV28 to TRBJ2-1, with 10 bases matching TRBD2. J lost 6 bases, V lost 4 bases, and 6 bases had no gene match. The CDR3 covers 15 residues. CDR1 is MDHEN, CDR2 SYDVKM, per germline. The CDR3, as DNA: TGTGCCAGCAGTTCGCTGAGACTAGCGGGCAATGAGCAGTTCTTC. It yields the protein CASSSLRLAGNEQFF. The complete variable domain, with remaining parts taken from reference TRBV28 and TRBJ2-1, reads DVKVTQSSRYLVKRTGEKVFLECVQDMDHENMFWYRQDPGLGLRLIYFSYDVKMKEKGDIPEGYSVSREKKERFSLILESASTNQTSMYLCASSSLRLAGNEQFFGPGTRLTVL.